The 10 T cell receptor beta chains below were found in one sample sequenced in a study of blood T cells in healthy people across ages. For the second PCR, which ran for roughly 7 to 11 cycles, a sample-barcoded 5' primer and a J-beta primer mix were used. TCRdb re-derived calls from the 5' RACE reads in MiXCR, one entry per CDR3 protein. The sample consists of about 900,000 distinct CDR3 sequences, approximately 49% of them appearing once. The sample consisted of blood. Receptor source: a man under 40 in good health.

The chain employs TRBV29-1 and TRBJ2-5; TRBD2 matches at 8 bases. The CDR3 has 12 residues. V lost 6 bases and J lost 5; bases outside the gene matches: 5. Looked up from germline, CDR1 is SQVTM and CDR2 is ANQGSEA. CDR3 loop: CSVVRGAETQYF. The CDR3 nucleotides read TGCAGCGTGGTGCGGGGGGCCGAGACCCAGTACTTC.

The rearrangement links TRBV19 to TRBJ2-3, with D maybe TRBD1 (5 bases). The ends were cut back, 5 bases at V and 7 bases at J, with 13 bases in the middle. This CDR3 contains 13 residues. CDR1 and CDR2 (germline): LNHDA, SQIVND (reference sequence). CDR3 loop: CASSRTPGNTQYF. The DNA of the CDR3 is TGTGCCAGTAGTCGGACACCTGGCAATACGCAGTATTTT.

The chain employs TRBV5-1 and TRBJ2-7; tentatively, D is TRBD1 (6 bases). Between the trimmed V and J ends, which lost 4 bases and 3 bases, there was a span of 32 bases. This CDR3 comprises 20 residues. CDR1 is SGHRS and CDR2 is YFSETQ in the germline V gene. The CDR3 nucleotides read TGCGCCAGCAGCCAAAGCCCCAGGGGAAGTGGATCCCGATCCGTCTACGAGCAGTACTTC. As protein: CASSQSPRGSGSRSVYEQYF.

This clonotype was seen a handful of times. The rearrangement uses TRBV20-1 and TRBJ2-7; TRBD1 matches at 10 bases. V lost 0 bases, J lost 0 bases, and 8 bases stayed unmatched. The CDR3 extends over 17 amino acids. Germline V gives CDR1 DFQATT, CDR2 SNEGSKA (reference sequence). CDR3 residues: CSARDPRGTGDSYEQYF. CDR3 DNA: TGCAGTGCTAGAGACCCTAGGGGGACAGGGGACTCCTACGAGCAGTACTTC.

The CDR3 region is CASSQISGGVTDTQYF. The CDR3 DNA follows: TGTGCCAGCAGCCAAATCAGCGGGGGGGTCACAGATACGCAGTATTTT. The chain is built from TRBV14 and TRBJ2-3; the match to TRBD2 covers 10 bases. The length of the CDR3 is 16 residues. The V segment lost 2 bases and the J segment 2 bases; nucleotides outside the gene matches: 4. Germline lookup yields CDR1 SGHDN and CDR2 FVKESK.

The count of this clonotype is one. One junction end does not reproduce the germline sequence, and a read error may be involved. This rearrangement joins TRBV25-1 to TRBJ1-6, with 8 bases aligning to TRBD1. The germline V gene encodes CDR1 MGHDK and CDR2 SYGVNS. This CDR3 has 12 residues. CDR3 bases: TGTCCCAGCAGTACAGGGGGTTCACCCCTCCACTTT. Protein: CPSSTGGSPLHF. The whole variable domain, filled in from reference TRBV25-1 and TRBJ1-6, reads EADIYQTPRYLVIGTGKKITLECSQTMGHDKMYWYQQDPGMELHLIHYSYGVNSTEKGDLSSESTVSRIRTEHFPLTLESARPSHTSQYLCPSSTGGSPLHFGNGTRLTVT.

This CDR3 reads CAWSLTGHEQYF. The DNA of the CDR3 is TGTGCCTGGAGTCTGACAGGCCACGAGCAGTACTTC. This chain links TRBV30 with TRBJ2-7; TRBD1 is a possible D gene (6 bases). The V end was cut by 2 bases, the J end by 5 bases, with 10 bases between. Germline CDR1 GTSNPN, CDR2 SVGIG (reference sequence). The CDR3 is made up of 12 amino acids.

The chain is built from TRBV10-3 and TRBJ1-1, with 10 bases identical to TRBD1. From germline, CDR1 is ENHRY and CDR2 SYGVKD. V was pared by 2 bases and J by 3 bases, with 0 bases of the junction left unmatched. The CDR3 covers 14 residues. Here the CDR3 reads CAISEGQGDTEAFF. Here the CDR3 DNA reads TGTGCCATCAGTGAGGGACAGGGGGACACTGAAGCTTTCTTT.

This clonotype has more than one count but fewer than ten. This chain joins TRBV7-9 and TRBJ2-7, with D perhaps TRBD1 or TRBD2 (5 bases each). V lost 1 base and J 9 bases, leaving 16 bases between the germline ends. CDR1 and CDR2 from the germline V gene are SEHNR and FQNEAQ (reference sequence). This CDR3 has 14 residues. CDR3 nucleotide sequence: TGTGCCAGCAGCTTAGAAGGGGACGGTCGGGGGCAGTACTTC. Translation: CASSLEGDGRGQYF.

This clonotype was seen only a few times. The chain combines TRBV4-3 with TRBJ2-3; a weak D match, TRBD2 (6 bases). Germline-derived CDR1 and CDR2 are LGHNA and YSLEER. The CDR3 covers 17 residues. V shed 2 bases and J shed 0 bases, with 15 bases lying between them. CDR3 sequence (DNA): TGCGCCAGCAGCCAATTCGCGGGGAGCGGTAGCACAGATACGCAGTATTTT. This translates into CASSQFAGSGSTDTQYF.